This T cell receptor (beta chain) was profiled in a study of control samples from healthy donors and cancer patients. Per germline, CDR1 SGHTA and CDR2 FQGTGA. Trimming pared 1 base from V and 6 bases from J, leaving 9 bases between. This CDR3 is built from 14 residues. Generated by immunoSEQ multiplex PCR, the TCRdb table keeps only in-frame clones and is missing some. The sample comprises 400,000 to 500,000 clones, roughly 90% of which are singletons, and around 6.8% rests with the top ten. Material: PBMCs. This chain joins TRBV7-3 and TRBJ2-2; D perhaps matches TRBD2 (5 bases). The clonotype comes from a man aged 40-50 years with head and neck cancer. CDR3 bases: TGTGCCAGCAGCTTAAATGCGGGTGCCGGGGAGCTGTTTTTT. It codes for CASSLNAGAGELFF.